A single sample is the source of the 8 T cell receptor beta chains below, sequenced in a study of T-cell memory formation after mild COVID-19. Via MiXCR, TCRdb re-called the 5' RACE reads, giving one row per CDR3 protein. The repertoire consists of roughly 280,000 distinct CDR3 sequences, with about 16% occurring once and the leading ten covering about a fifth. The sequenced material came from PBMCs or a T cell subset sorted from them (not recorded which). The origin of the receptors is a young man who had mild COVID-19 (a few samples of this study predate the infection). Cell type and time point are not known.

This clonotype came up a few times. The J gene is TRBJ1-2, the V gene TRBV29-1; D is undetermined. The CDR3 covers 11 residues. Looked up from germline, CDR1 is SQVTM and CDR2 is ANQGSEA. Trimming took 0 bases from V and 6 from J, leaving 5 bases between them. For the CDR3, the DNA is TGCAGCGTTGAAGAGGGGAATGGCTACACCTTC. Translation: CSVEEGNGYTF.

The V and J genes are TRBV6-2 or TRBV6-3 and TRBJ2-5; 13 bases map to TRBD2. Germline V CDR1 and CDR2: MNHEY, SVGEGT. The CDR3 totals 20 residues. Trimming removed 5 bases from V and 2 bases from J; junction bases left unmatched: 17. The CDR3 loop is CASSDQPIPVTSGGQETQYF. As DNA, the CDR3 is TGTGCCAGCAGTGACCAACCCATCCCGGTGACTAGCGGGGGGCAAGAGACCCAGTACTTC.

The genes are TRBV7-2 and TRBJ1-5; D unclear. The V gene lost 3 bases and the J gene lost 6 bases, with 12 bases spanning the gap. Germline CDR1 SGHTA, CDR2 FQGNSA. The length of the CDR3 is 14 residues. Written as DNA, the CDR3 is TGTGCCAGCAGCTTTGAGCCCAACGGTCAGCCCCAGCATTTT. Translated, it gives CASSFEPNGQPQHF.

V and J are TRBV6-2 or TRBV6-3 and TRBJ2-7; no reliable D call. The CDR3 contains 11 residues. In germline, CDR1 is MNHEY, CDR2 SVGEGT. V lost 6 bases to trimming and J lost 4 bases, with 7 bases between them. In DNA form, the CDR3 reads TGTGCCAGCAGGTACGGGTACGAGCAGTACTTC. Its protein is CASRYGYEQYF.

This clonotype was picked up a small number of times. The chain links TRBV18 to TRBJ1-1; 9 nucleotides line up with TRBD1. This CDR3 spans 14 amino acids. Germline values: CDR1 KGHSH, CDR2 LQKENI. Losses at the gene ends were 3 bases for V and 6 bases for J; bases not matched to a gene: 5. CDR3 nucleotide sequence: TGTGCCAGCTCACCGACAGGGGGGGACGCTGAAGCTTTCTTT. Its translation is CASSPTGGDAEAFF.

There are a few counts of this clonotype. This rearrangement joins TRBV5-1 to TRBJ2-5, with 7 bases fitting TRBD1. The germline CDR1 and CDR2 sequences are SGHRS and YFSETQ. Trimming took 3 bases from V and 4 from J; bases not matched to a gene: 12. This CDR3 comprises 16 residues. The CDR3 bases are TGCGCCAGCAGCTACCAGACAGGGTGGGCTACAGAGACCCAGTACTTC. This translates into CASSYQTGWATETQYF.

J is TRBJ1-5 and V is TRBV7-2, with TRBD1 matching 9 bases. The CDR3 spans 14 residues. CDR1 and CDR2 (germline): SGHTA, FQGNSA. After removal of 3 bases from V and 14 bases from J, the junction contained 11 bases not matched to a gene. The CDR3 here is CASSFSGTGYGKHF. Here the CDR3 DNA reads TGTGCCAGCAGCTTCTCCGGGACAGGGTATGGAAAGCATTTT.

This clonotype was recorded at least ten times. This chain uses TRBV30 with TRBJ1-1, with unresolved D. This CDR3 spans 12 amino acids. CDR1 and CDR2 (germline): GTSNPN, SVGIG (reference sequence). Trimming left V 5 bases short and J 5 bases short, with 12 bases between. Here the CDR3 reads CAWDEGRTEAFF. The CDR3 DNA is TGTGCCTGGGATGAGGGTCGGACTGAAGCTTTCTTT.